Shown below are 28 T cell receptor beta chains from a single sample sequenced in a study of blood T cell repertoires in COVID-19. Method: immunoSEQ multiplex PCR; TCRdb's copy keeps in-frame clones and lacks some. The table has 250,000 to 400,000 clones, more than 75% seen once; the top ten hold approximately 2.5%. Sequenced: PBMCs or T cells enriched from blood (not recorded which). The receptors were gathered from a man aged 55 to 69 who had recovered from COVID-19.

The chain has TRBV29-1 and TRBJ2-3; maybe TRBD1 (5 bases). V was cut by 2 bases and J by 2 bases, with 8 bases left in between. CDR1 and CDR2 (germline): SQVTM, ANQGSEA. CDR3 size: 13 residues. CDR3: CSVERGHTDTQYF. DNA for the CDR3: TGCAGCGTTGAAAGGGGCCACACAGATACGCAGTATTTT.

This clone was seen a single time. This chain joins TRBV7-9 and TRBJ1-1; D not certain. Germline V gene sequence: CDR1 SEHNR, CDR2 FQNEAQ (reference sequence). This CDR3 spans 12 amino acids. V gave up 1 base and J gave up 8 bases, with 8 bases separating them. CDR3 nucleotides: TGTGCCAGCAGCTTAGTCCCTTTCGAAGCTTTCTTT. Its protein is CASSLVPFEAFF.

The CDR3 here is CASSEGRGTEAFF. CDR3 nucleotides: TGTGCCAGCAGTGAAGGGAGGGGAACTGAAGCTTTCTTT. The chain uses TRBV2 and TRBJ1-1; D possibly corresponds to TRBD1 (5 bases). This CDR3 comprises 13 residues. Per the germline V gene, CDR1 is SNHLY and CDR2 is FYNNEI. With 1 base removed from V and 5 bases from J, the gap between germline ends came to 8 bases.

This rearrangement joins TRBV4-1 to TRBJ1-4; D not certain. The ends were cut back, 1 base at V and 5 bases at J, with 11 bases in the middle. The CDR3 runs 15 residues. Germline assignment: CDR1 MGHRA and CDR2 YSYEKL. The DNA of the CDR3 is TGCGCCAGCAGCCAAGGGGCGACGGCAAATGAAAAACTGTTTTTT. The encoded protein is CASSQGATANEKLFF.

V gene TRBV7-9 combines with J gene TRBJ2-7; perhaps TRBD1 as D (6 bases). The CDR3 runs 15 residues. The V and J ends lost 2 bases and 2 bases respectively, with 13 bases between them. The germline V gene encodes CDR1 SEHNR and CDR2 FQNEAQ (reference sequence). The CDR3 region is CASSLWGQGTYEQYF. The CDR3 coding sequence is TGTGCCAGCAGCTTATGGGGGCAAGGAACCTACGAGCAGTACTTC.

V usage is TRBV24-1 and J usage is TRBJ2-4, with a tentative D call TRBD1 (5 bases). The germline V gene has CDR1 KGHDR and CDR2 SFDVKD. Trimming stripped 7 bases from V and 3 bases from J, with 18 bases between. The CDR3 is 16 amino acids. As DNA, the CDR3 is TGTGCCACCAGGGATCAGACAGAGTCCAACAAAAACATTCAGTACTTC. As protein: CATRDQTESNKNIQYF.

The rearrangement links TRBV7-8 to TRBJ1-1; 7 positions match TRBD1. CDR3 length: 13 residues. V shed 5 bases, J shed 8 bases, and the junction held 8 bases outside the gene matches. Looked up from germline, CDR1 is SGHVS and CDR2 is FQNEAQ. The CDR3 sequence is CASSRQGGAEAFF. DNA for the CDR3: TGTGCCAGCAGCCGCCAAGGGGGCGCAGAAGCTTTCTTT.

The chain joins TRBV6-2 or TRBV6-3 to TRBJ1-1; D is undetermined. The CDR3 contains 13 residues. CDR1 MNHEY and CDR2 SVGEGT come from the germline V gene. Trimming left V 6 bases short and J 1 base short, with 9 bases between. CDR3 sequence (DNA): TGTGCCAGCAGCCCGACACCGAACACTGAAGCTTTCTTT. Amino acid sequence: CASSPTPNTEAFF.

This chain links TRBV7-2 with TRBJ2-5; TRBD1 agrees at 8 bases. Germline values: CDR1 SGHTA, CDR2 FQGNSA. This CDR3 comprises 14 residues. V dropped 5 bases and J dropped 4; count of bases not matched to a gene: 6. The CDR3 DNA is TGTGCCAGCAGCGCCGACAGGGGCGGAGAGACCCAGTACTTC. It codes for CASSADRGGETQYF.

The chain combines TRBV6-5 with TRBJ1-2; perhaps TRBD1 as D (5 bases). This CDR3 comprises 16 residues. The V end lost 0 bases, the J end lost 4 bases, and 15 bases lay between the germline ends. Germline values: CDR1 MNHEY, CDR2 SVGAGI. As DNA, the CDR3 is TGTGCCAGCAGTTACTCAACAGGAGCCACCACCTATGGCTACACCTTC. This codes for CASSYSTGATTYGYTF.

The sample holds a few counts of this clone. The chain uses TRBV11-2 and TRBJ2-5; D may be TRBD1 (5 bases). The CDR3 consists of 16 residues. From germline, CDR1 is SGHAT and CDR2 FQNNGV. With 1 base removed from V and 4 bases from J, the gap between germline ends came to 16 bases. The CDR3 DNA reads TGTGCCAGCAGCTTAGGTCCTCAGGGATTAGGAGAGACCCAGTACTTC. This codes for CASSLGPQGLGETQYF.

Remarks on this clone: The same CDR3 can be traced to other DNA sequences in this sample. This chain joins TRBV25-1 and TRBJ1-2; D is undetermined. The CDR3 spans 12 residues. Per germline, CDR1 MGHDK and CDR2 SYGVNS. Trimming pared 2 bases from V and 6 bases from J, leaving 7 bases between. The DNA for the CDR3 is TGTGCCAGCAGTGAACCCGGAGATGGCTACACCTTC. Protein product: CASSEPGDGYTF.

The V and J genes are TRBV18 and TRBJ1-2; 8 positions match TRBD1. CDR1 and CDR2 (germline): KGHSH, LQKENI. V lost 3 bases and J lost 1; bases outside the gene matches: 10. This CDR3 has 17 residues. CDR3 amino acids: CASSPVDRDLFNYGYTF. The CDR3 coding sequence is TGTGCCAGCTCACCCGTGGACAGGGACCTATTTAACTATGGCTACACCTTC. Looking up the rest from reference TRBV18 and TRBJ1-2 gives the full variable domain: NAGVMQNPRHLVRRRGQEARLRCSPMKGHSHVYWYRQLPEEGLKFMVYLQKENIIDESGMPKERFSAEFPKEGPSILRIQQVVRGDSAAYFCASSPVDRDLFNYGYTFGSGTRLTVV.

This rearrangement joins TRBV3-1 (or the pseudogene TRBV3-2) to TRBJ2-3; 10 positions agree with TRBD2. Germline CDR1 reads LGHDT; CDR2 reads YNNKEL (reference sequence). Trimming removed 3 bases from V and 5 bases from J; junction bases left unmatched: 8. CDR3 length equals 16 residues. The CDR3 bases are TGTGCCAGCAGCCAGGGAGCGGGGGGGCCGCTAGATACGCAGTATTTT. Protein: CASSQGAGGPLDTQYF.

The V and J genes are TRBV10-3 and TRBJ2-7; TRBD2 matches at 13 bases. Germline V gives CDR1 ENHRY, CDR2 SYGVKD. V was clipped by 11 bases and J by 3 bases; unmatched bases: 19. CDR3 length: 18 amino acids. CDR3 DNA sequence: TGTGCCTCCTCGGTGGGACTAGCGGGATTGATTGGGAACTACGAGCAGTACTTC. Protein sequence: CASSVGLAGLIGNYEQYF.

The rearrangement joins TRBV7-3 to TRBJ1-2, with 8 bases that match TRBD1. CDR3 length equals 14 residues. The germline CDR1 and CDR2 sequences are SGHTA and FQGTGA. With V trimmed by 4 bases and J by 11 bases, 12 bases remained unmatched. DNA of the CDR3: TGTGCCAGCAGCTCATCATCCGGGAGACAGGGGTACACCTTC. This translates into CASSSSSGRQGYTF.

This chain connects TRBV5-1 to TRBJ2-5; 16 bases match TRBD2. V shed 4 bases, J shed 4 bases, and the junction held 10 bases outside the gene matches. The CDR3 has 18 residues. CDR1 and CDR2 from the germline V gene are SGHRS and YFSETQ. CDR3 loop: CASSLGTSGRALRETQYF. As DNA, the CDR3 is TGCGCCAGCAGCCTAGGGACTAGCGGGAGGGCCCTCAGAGAGACCCAGTACTTC.

The rearrangement joins TRBV18 to TRBJ1-6, with TRBD1 matching over 7 bases. Germline V lookup: CDR1 KGHSH, CDR2 LQKENI. This CDR3 region has 15 residues. The junction had 5 bases not matched to a gene; V was cut back by 4 bases and J by 5 bases. DNA of the CDR3: TGTGCCAGCTCACTGGGACAGCCAGATAATTCACCCCTCCACTTT. Its translation is CASSLGQPDNSPLHF.

This sequence joins TRBV10-1 and TRBJ1-3, with D hard to call. The CDR3 extends over 14 amino acids. Germline lookup yields CDR1 WNHNN and CDR2 SYGVQD (reference sequence). The V and J ends lost 7 bases and 0 bases respectively, with 10 bases between them. CDR3 coding DNA: TGCGCCAGCATCTTGAGGGTCTCTGGAAACACCATATATTTT. Its protein product is CASILRVSGNTIYF.

The chain employs TRBV5-1 and TRBJ2-6; D is unresolved. CDR3 size: 17 residues. CDR1 and CDR2 (germline): SGHRS, YFSETQ. The V gene lost 0 bases and the J gene lost 2 bases, with 12 bases spanning the gap. The DNA for the CDR3 is TGCGCCAGCAGCTTGGAGTCGGGTCGCACTGGGGCCAACGTCCTGACTTTC. This gives the protein CASSLESGRTGANVLTF.

The chain is built from TRBV5-5 and TRBJ2-3, with 8 bases aligning to TRBD1. CDR1 and CDR2 (germline): SGHKS, YYEKEE (reference sequence). The CDR3 has 15 residues. V gave up 4 bases and J gave up 3 bases; unmatched junction bases: 7. The CDR3 region has the DNA TGTGCCAGCAGCCCGCCCGGGACAGGTACAGATACGCAGTATTTT. It yields the protein CASSPPGTGTDTQYF.

The chain employs TRBV11-2 and TRBJ1-2, with D tentatively TRBD1 (6 bases). Trimming removed 8 bases from V and 5 bases from J, with 27 bases in between. The CDR3 has 17 amino acids. Germline V gene sequence: CDR1 SGHAT, CDR2 FQNNGV. The CDR3 DNA is TGTGCCAGCGAACCCGGACGCGCGGGGGCCCCGGGGTATGGCTACACCTTC. Protein sequence: CASEPGRAGAPGYGYTF.

The chain couples TRBV7-9 to TRBJ2-3, with TRBD2 identical over 8 bases. With 5 bases clipped from V and 2 bases from J, the junction kept 12 bases outside the gene matches. The CDR3 contains 17 residues. Germline loops: CDR1 SEHNR, CDR2 FQNEAQ (reference sequence). CDR3 residues: CASSPRGAGGYTDTQYF. The CDR3 coding sequence is TGTGCCAGCAGCCCTAGAGGTGCGGGGGGATACACAGATACGCAGTATTTT.

This chain uses TRBV3-1 (or the pseudogene TRBV3-2) with TRBJ2-7; possible D gene TRBD2, 5 bases. This CDR3 contains 18 residues. V lost 0 bases and J lost 2, with 20 bases in between. Germline V lookup: CDR1 LGHDT, CDR2 YNNKEL (reference sequence). CDR3 DNA: TGTGCCAGCAGCCAAGAAAGGTCGAAAGACACCGGGACCTACGAGCAGTACTTC. Residues: CASSQERSKDTGTYEQYF.

The V call is TRBV6-5, the J call TRBJ1-5; TRBD1 agrees at 8 bases. This CDR3 region has 16 residues. Germline V lookup: CDR1 MNHEY, CDR2 SVGAGI. After removal of 0 bases from V and 12 bases from J, the junction contained 13 bases not matched to a gene. The CDR3 DNA reads as TGTGCCAGCAGTTACTCATTCCCAGGGGGCTTAGAAGGCCAGCATTTT. Residues: CASSYSFPGGLEGQHF.

This clone was counted a few times. V usage is TRBV27 and J usage is TRBJ2-3, with 7 bases that match TRBD1. J lost 5 bases, V lost 5 bases, and 7 bases had no gene match. There are 14 residues in the CDR3. CDR1 is MNHEY, CDR2 SMNVEV, per germline (reference sequence). CDR3: CASSPGTAGDTQYF. CDR3 in DNA: TGTGCCAGCAGTCCCGGGACAGCCGGAGATACGCAGTATTTT.

This clone was detected once. The chain couples TRBV27 to TRBJ2-1; 8 positions agree with TRBD2. Per germline, CDR1 MNHEY and CDR2 SMNVEV (reference sequence). This CDR3 region has 15 residues. The V segment lost 6 bases and the J segment 6 bases; nucleotides outside the gene matches: 10. The CDR3 reads CASRKPGTSSNEQFF. CDR3 in DNA: TGTGCCAGCAGAAAGCCTGGGACTAGTAGCAATGAGCAGTTCTTC.

The V gene is TRBV4-2, the J gene TRBJ2-1; D is possibly TRBD2 (6 bases). CDR3 length: 17 amino acids. CDR1 LGHNA and CDR2 YNFKEQ come from the germline V gene. Trimming shortened V by 3 bases and J by 8 bases, and 23 bases separated the two germline ends. CDR3 in amino acids: CASSQTPTSLVFDEQFF. The CDR3 nucleotides read TGTGCCAGCAGCCAGACGCCGACTAGTTTAGTTTTCGATGAGCAGTTCTTC.